This paragraph reports one T cell receptor beta chain. Germline CDR1 reads MNHEY; CDR2 reads SVGAGI. The CDR3 has 15 residues. The ends were cut back, 6 bases at V and 1 base at J, with 12 bases in the middle. Methods used by the authors: The authors estimated nucleated cell counts from reference gene primer amplification. Measured with immunoSEQ multiplex PCR; TCRdb has only the in-frame clones, and not every one. D and trimming were read from the DNA, whereas the V and J calls and clone size are those reported in that table. The table has about 220,000 clones, over 75% seen once; the top ten hold roughly 13%. The data belong to a study of blood T cell repertoires in COVID-19. Study background: Acute-phase and convalescent COVID-19 samples originated in the United States, Italy and Spain. T cells, B-cell-depleted T cells, or PBMCs provided the cDNA or gDNA that served as material.

The chain recombines TRBV6-5 with TRBJ1-4; no clear D. The sequenced material came from peripheral blood. This sequence originates from a human donor in a cohort sampled during active COVID-19. As DNA, the CDR3 is TGTGCCAGCAGACTGAACAGTTTAACTAATGAAAAACTGTTTTTT. This codes for CASRLNSLTNEKLFF.